This is a list of T cell receptor beta chains from one sample in a study of Graves' ophthalmopathy and Graves' hyperthyroidism. TCRdb reanalysed the multiplex PCR reads using MiXCR and keeps one entry per CDR3 protein. The data contain almost 750,000 distinct CDR3 sequences, 40% of them singletons. The sample consisted of peripheral blood. The receptors stem from an adult man with Graves' ophthalmopathy. The CDR3 runs from the conserved cysteine through the conserved F or W. The D gene is left open where the match is weak. Part of the rows lack a size; the others show once, few, many or a class for expanded clones.

V: TRBV2
size: many
length: 15
J: TRBJ1-4
D: TRBD1
CDR3: CASSEADRAGEKLFF
DNA: TGTGCCAGCAGTGAAGCGGACAGGGCTGGCGAAAAACTGTTTTTT

V: TRBV12-3/TRBV12-4
size: .
length: 16
J: TRBJ1-2
D: .
CDR3: CASSLGYPGATYGYTF
DNA: TGTGCCAGCAGTTTAGGGTATCCGGGGGCGACTTATGGCTACACCTTC

V: TRBV10-1
size: few
length: 16
J: TRBJ2-2
D: .
CDR3: CASSEGIGGETGELFF
DNA: TGCGCCAGCAGTGAGGGAATCGGGGGCGAGACCGGGGAGCTGTTTTTT

V: TRBV7-9
size: few
length: 11
J: TRBJ2-2
D: .
CDR3: CASSPLWQLFF
DNA: TGTGCCAGCAGCCCCCTCTGGCAGCTGTTTTTT

V: TRBV29-1
size: .
length: 14
J: TRBJ2-7
D: TRBD1
CDR3: CSVDSGQSSYEQYF
DNA: TGCAGCGTTGATTCGGGACAGTCATCTTACGAGCAGTACTTC

V: TRBV5-4
size: many
length: 14
J: TRBJ1-6
D: .
CDR3: CASSRGSYNSPLHF
DNA: TGTGCCAGCAGCAGGGGATCCTATAATTCACCCCTCCACTTT

V: TRBV20-1
size: .
length: 14
J: TRBJ2-5
D: TRBD2
CDR3: CSARTSGGRATQYF
DNA: TGCAGTGCTAGGACTAGCGGGGGACGGGCGACCCAGTACTTC

V: TRBV7-1
size: .
length: 14
J: TRBJ2-7
D: TRBD2
CDR3: CASSPAGNSYEQYF
DNA: TGTGCCAGCAGCCCAGCGGGAAACTCCTACGAGCAGTACTTC

V: TRBV25-1
size: .
length: 15
J: TRBJ1-3
D: .
CDR3: CASSPAGGSGNTIYF
DNA: TGTGCCAGCAGTCCCGCGGGAGGGAGCGGAAACACCATATATTTT

V: TRBV25-1
size: .
length: 14
J: TRBJ2-2
D: TRBD1
CDR3: CATASAGGTGELFF
DNA: TGTGCCACCGCATCCGCAGGGGGAACCGGGGAGCTGTTTTTT

V: TRBV29-1
size: .
length: 15
J: TRBJ1-4
D: TRBD1
CDR3: CSVEDAGTGNEKLFF
DNA: TGCAGCGTTGAAGACGCCGGGACAGGGAATGAAAAACTGTTTTTT

V: TRBV7-8
size: .
length: 14
J: TRBJ1-1
D: .
CDR3: CASSLAPGTAEAFF
DNA: TGTGCCAGCAGCTTAGCTCCCGGGACCGCTGAAGCTTTCTTT

V: TRBV4-2
size: .
length: 16
J: TRBJ1-5
D: TRBD1
CDR3: CASSPSGQGAGQPQHF
DNA: TGTGCCAGCAGCCCCTCCGGACAGGGGGCAGGTCAGCCCCAGCATTTT

V: TRBV20-1
size: few
length: 13
J: TRBJ1-1
D: .
CDR3: CSASLSKNTEAFF
DNA: TGCAGTGCTAGCCTCAGCAAGAACACTGAAGCTTTCTTT

V: TRBV4-3
size: .
length: 16
J: TRBJ2-3
D: TRBD2
CDR3: CASSQIPTSGRDTQYF
DNA: TGCGCCAGCAGCCAAATCCCGACTAGCGGGAGGGATACGCAGTATTTT

V: TRBV7-9
size: .
length: 16
J: TRBJ1-3
D: TRBD1
CDR3: CASSLTTGASGNTIYF
DNA: TGTGCCAGCAGCCTCACCACAGGGGCCTCTGGAAACACCATATATTTT

V: TRBV2
size: many
length: 13
J: TRBJ2-7
D: .
CDR3: CASRPFGENEQYF
DNA: TGTGCCAGCAGACCTTTTGGGGAGAACGAGCAGTACTTC

V: TRBV13
size: many
length: 12
J: TRBJ1-1
D: TRBD1
CDR3: CASSDGQVEAFF
DNA: TGTGCCAGCAGCGACGGACAGGTTGAAGCTTTCTTT

V: TRBV11-1
size: .
length: 14
J: TRBJ2-5
D: .
CDR3: CASSSETLVPAQYF
DNA: TGTGCCAGCAGCTCAGAAACCCTAGTCCCGGCCCAGTACTTC

V: TRBV10-3
size: many
length: 14
J: TRBJ1-6
D: TRBD1
CDR3: CAISYGQGTSPLHF
DNA: TGTGCCATCAGTTATGGACAGGGCACTTCACCCCTCCACTTT

V: TRBV19
size: few
length: 13
J: TRBJ1-1
D: .
CDR3: CASSIQGKAEAFF
DNA: TGTGCCAGTAGTATCCAGGGGAAGGCTGAAGCTTTCTTT

V: TRBV7-9
size: .
length: 13
J: TRBJ1-2
D: .
CDR3: CASSQEGQGSYTF
DNA: TGTGCCAGCAGCCAAGAGGGACAAGGAAGCTACACCTTC

V: TRBV5-8
size: few
length: 16
J: TRBJ2-7
D: .
CDR3: CASSLSSGGPGYEQYF
DNA: TGTGCCAGCAGCTTGTCCAGTGGCGGACCCGGGTACGAGCAGTACTTC

V: TRBV7-9
size: few
length: 13
J: TRBJ2-2
D: .
CDR3: CASSPGTTGELFF
DNA: TGTGCCAGCAGTCCCGGGACTACCGGGGAGCTGTTTTTT

V: TRBV29-1
size: many
length: 12
J: TRBJ1-2
D: TRBD1
CDR3: CSVRTGGYGYTF
DNA: TGCAGCGTTCGGACAGGCGGCTATGGCTACACCTTC

V: TRBV29-1
size: many
length: 14
J: TRBJ1-2
D: .
CDR3: CSVGQVLGLSGYTF
DNA: TGCAGCGTTGGGCAGGTCTTAGGGCTATCTGGCTACACCTTC

V: TRBV7-9
size: .
length: 13
J: TRBJ2-6
D: .
CDR3: CASSTVGANVLTF
DNA: TGTGCCAGCAGCACAGTAGGGGCCAACGTCCTGACTTTC

V: TRBV5-5
size: few
length: 15
J: TRBJ2-5
D: TRBD1
CDR3: CASSSSDRGHETQYF
DNA: TGTGCCAGCAGCTCCTCTGACAGGGGGCACGAGACCCAGTACTTC

V: TRBV5-8
size: .
length: 13
J: TRBJ1-5
D: .
CDR3: CASSLDSQGSQHF
DNA: TGTGCCAGCAGCTTGGACAGCCAAGGGTCCCAGCATTTT